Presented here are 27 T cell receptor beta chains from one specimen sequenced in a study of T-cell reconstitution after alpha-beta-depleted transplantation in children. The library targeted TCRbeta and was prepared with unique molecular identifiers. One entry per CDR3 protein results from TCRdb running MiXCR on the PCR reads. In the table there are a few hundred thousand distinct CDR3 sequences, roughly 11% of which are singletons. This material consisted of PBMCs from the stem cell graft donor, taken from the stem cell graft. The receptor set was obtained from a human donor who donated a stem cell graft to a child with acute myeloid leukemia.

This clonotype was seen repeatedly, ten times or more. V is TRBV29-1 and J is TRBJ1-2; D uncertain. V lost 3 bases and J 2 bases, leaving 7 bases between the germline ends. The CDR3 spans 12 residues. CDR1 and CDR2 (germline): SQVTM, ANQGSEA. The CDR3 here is CSVDWANYGYTF. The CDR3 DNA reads TGCAGCGTTGATTGGGCAAACTATGGCTACACCTTC. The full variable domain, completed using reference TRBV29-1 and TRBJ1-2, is SAVISQKPSRDICQRGTSLTIQCQVDSQVTMMFWYRQQPGQSLTLIATANQGSEATYESGFVIDKFPISRPNLTFSTLTVSNMSPEDSSIYLCSVDWANYGYTFGSGTRLTVV.

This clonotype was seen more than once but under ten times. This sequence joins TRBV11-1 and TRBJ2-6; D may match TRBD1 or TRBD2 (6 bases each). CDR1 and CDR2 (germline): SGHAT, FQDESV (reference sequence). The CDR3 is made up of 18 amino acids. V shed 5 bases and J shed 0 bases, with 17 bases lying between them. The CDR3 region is CASSPGQRAVSGANVLTF. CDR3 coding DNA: TGTGCCAGCAGCCCTGGACAGCGGGCCGTCTCTGGGGCCAACGTCCTGACTTTC.

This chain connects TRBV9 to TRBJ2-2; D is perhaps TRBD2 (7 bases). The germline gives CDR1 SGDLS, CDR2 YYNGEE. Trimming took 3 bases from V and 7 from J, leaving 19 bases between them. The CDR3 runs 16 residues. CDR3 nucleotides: TGTGCCAGCAGCGCCGGGGGGCGGCTCAACCGCGGGGAGCTGTTTTTT. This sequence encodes CASSAGGRLNRGELFF.

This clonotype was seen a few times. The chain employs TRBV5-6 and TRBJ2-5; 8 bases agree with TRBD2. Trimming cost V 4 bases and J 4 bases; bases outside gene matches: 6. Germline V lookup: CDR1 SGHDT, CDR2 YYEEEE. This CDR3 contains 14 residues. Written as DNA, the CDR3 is TGTGCCAGCAGCCCGGGAGGGCCCGGAGAGACCCAGTACTTC. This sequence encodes CASSPGGPGETQYF.

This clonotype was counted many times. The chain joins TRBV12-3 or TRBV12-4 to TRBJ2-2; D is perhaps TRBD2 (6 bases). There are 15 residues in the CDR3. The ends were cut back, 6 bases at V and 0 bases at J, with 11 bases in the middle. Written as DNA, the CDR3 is TGTGCCAGCAGCCGGGGGATATCGAACACCGGGGAGCTGTTTTTT. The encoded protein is CASSRGISNTGELFF.

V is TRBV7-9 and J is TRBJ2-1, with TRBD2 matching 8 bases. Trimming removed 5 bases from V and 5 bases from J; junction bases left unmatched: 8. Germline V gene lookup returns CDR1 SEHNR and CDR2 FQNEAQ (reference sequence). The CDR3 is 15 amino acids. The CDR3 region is CASSPPGGENNEQFF. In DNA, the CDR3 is TGTGCCAGCAGCCCCCCCGGGGGGGAAAACAATGAGCAGTTCTTC.

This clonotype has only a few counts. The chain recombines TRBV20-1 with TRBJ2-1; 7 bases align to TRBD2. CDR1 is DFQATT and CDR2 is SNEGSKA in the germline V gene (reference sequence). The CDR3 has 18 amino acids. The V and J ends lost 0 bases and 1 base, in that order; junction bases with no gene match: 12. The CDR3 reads CSARDLGFSSGSYNEQFF. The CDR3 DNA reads TGCAGTGCTAGAGATCTCGGGTTTAGTAGCGGGTCCTACAATGAGCAGTTCTTC.

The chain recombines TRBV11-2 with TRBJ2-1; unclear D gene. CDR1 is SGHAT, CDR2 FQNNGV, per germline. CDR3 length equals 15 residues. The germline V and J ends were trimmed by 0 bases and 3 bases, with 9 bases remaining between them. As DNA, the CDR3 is TGTGCCAGCAGCTTAGAACCCGGATTCTACAATGAGCAGTTCTTC. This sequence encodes CASSLEPGFYNEQFF.

The CDR3 reads CASSLRGSGGLYTDTQYF. The DNA for the CDR3 is TGTGCCAGCAGCTTACGTGGTAGCGGGGGCCTATACACAGATACGCAGTATTTT. This rearrangement joins TRBV11-1 to TRBJ2-3; 9 nucleotides line up with TRBD2. Germline CDR1 SGHAT, CDR2 FQDESV (reference sequence). With V trimmed by 2 bases and J by 2 bases, 11 bases remained unmatched. This CDR3 has 18 amino acids.

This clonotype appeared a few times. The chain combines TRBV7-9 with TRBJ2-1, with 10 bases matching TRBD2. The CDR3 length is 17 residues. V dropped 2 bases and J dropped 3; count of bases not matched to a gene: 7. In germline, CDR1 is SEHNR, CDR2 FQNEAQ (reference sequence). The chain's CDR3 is CASSLLLAGVFYNEQFF. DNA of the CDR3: TGTGCCAGCAGCTTACTCCTAGCGGGAGTCTTCTACAATGAGCAGTTCTTC.

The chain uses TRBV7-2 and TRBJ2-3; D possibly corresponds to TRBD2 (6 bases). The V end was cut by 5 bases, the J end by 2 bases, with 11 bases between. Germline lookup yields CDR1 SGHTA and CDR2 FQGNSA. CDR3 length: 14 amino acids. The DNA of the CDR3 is TGTGCCAGCAGCACAACTAGCCACACAGATACGCAGTATTTT. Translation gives CASSTTSHTDTQYF.

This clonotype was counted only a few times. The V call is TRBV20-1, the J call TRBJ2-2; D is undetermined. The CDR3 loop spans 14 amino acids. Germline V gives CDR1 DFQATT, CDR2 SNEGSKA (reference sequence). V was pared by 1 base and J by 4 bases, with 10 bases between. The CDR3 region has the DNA TGCAGTGCTAGAGGCCTAGTGGGCACCGGGGAGCTGTTTTTT. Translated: CSARGLVGTGELFF.

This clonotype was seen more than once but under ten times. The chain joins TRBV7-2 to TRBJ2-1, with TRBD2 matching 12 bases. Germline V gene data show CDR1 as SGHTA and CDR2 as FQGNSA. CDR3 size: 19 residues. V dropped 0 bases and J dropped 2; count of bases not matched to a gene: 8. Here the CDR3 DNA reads TGTGCCAGCAGCTTAGCGGGGACTAGCGGGCACGCCCCCTACAATGAGCAGTTCTTC. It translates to CASSLAGTSGHAPYNEQFF.

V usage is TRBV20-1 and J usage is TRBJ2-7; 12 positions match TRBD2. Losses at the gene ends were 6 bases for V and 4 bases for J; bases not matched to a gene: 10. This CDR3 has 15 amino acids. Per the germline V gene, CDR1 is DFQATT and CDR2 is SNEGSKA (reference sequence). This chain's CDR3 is CSAESSGRVGYEQYF. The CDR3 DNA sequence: TGCAGTGCAGAATCTAGCGGGAGGGTCGGTTACGAGCAGTACTTC.

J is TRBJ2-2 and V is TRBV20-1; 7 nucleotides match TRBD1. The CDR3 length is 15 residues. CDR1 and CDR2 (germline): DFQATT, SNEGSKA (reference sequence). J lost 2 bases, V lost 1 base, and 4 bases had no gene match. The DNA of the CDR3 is TGCAGTGCTAGAGGGGACAGCTTAAACACCGGGGAGCTGTTTTTT. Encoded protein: CSARGDSLNTGELFF.

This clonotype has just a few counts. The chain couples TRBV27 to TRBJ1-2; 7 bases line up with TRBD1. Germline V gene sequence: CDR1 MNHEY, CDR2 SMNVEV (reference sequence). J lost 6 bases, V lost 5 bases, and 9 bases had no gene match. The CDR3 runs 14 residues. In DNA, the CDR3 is TGTGCCAGCAGTACAAGACAGGGCGGTCATGGCTACACCTTC. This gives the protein CASSTRQGGHGYTF.

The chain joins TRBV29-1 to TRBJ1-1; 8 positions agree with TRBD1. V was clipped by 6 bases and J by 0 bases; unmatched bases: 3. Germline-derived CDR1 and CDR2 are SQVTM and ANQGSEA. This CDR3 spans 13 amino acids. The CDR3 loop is CSVRGPMNTEAFF. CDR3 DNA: TGCAGCGTCAGGGGGCCTATGAACACTGAAGCTTTCTTT.

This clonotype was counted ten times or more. CDR3 sequence reads: CASSLVDSYEQYF. CDR3 sequence (DNA): TGTGCCAGCAGCTTAGTTGACAGTTACGAGCAGTACTTC. The genes are TRBV13 and TRBJ2-7, with D possibly matching TRBD1 (5 bases). This CDR3 has 13 residues. Germline V gene data show CDR1 as PRHDT and CDR2 as FYEKMQ (reference sequence). Trimming shortened V by 1 base and J by 4 bases, and 8 bases separated the two germline ends.

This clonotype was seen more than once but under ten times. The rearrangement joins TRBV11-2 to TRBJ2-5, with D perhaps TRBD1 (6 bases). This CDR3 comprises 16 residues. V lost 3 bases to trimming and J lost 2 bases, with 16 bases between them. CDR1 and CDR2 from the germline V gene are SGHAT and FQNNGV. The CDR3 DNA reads TGTGCCAGCAGCTTCCCGAGGGACACCCTACAAGAGACCCAGTACTTC. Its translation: CASSFPRDTLQETQYF.

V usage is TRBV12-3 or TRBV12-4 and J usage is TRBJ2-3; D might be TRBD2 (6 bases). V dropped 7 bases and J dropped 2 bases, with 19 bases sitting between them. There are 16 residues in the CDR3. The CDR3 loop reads CASNHGRGRDTDTQYF. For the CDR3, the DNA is TGTGCCAGCAACCATGGGCGGGGACGCGACACAGATACGCAGTATTTT.

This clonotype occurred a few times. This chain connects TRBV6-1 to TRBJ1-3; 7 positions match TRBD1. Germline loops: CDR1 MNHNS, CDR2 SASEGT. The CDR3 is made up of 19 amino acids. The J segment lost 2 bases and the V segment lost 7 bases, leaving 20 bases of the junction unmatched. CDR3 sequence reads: CASIPRDSVAGAPGNTIYF. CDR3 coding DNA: TGTGCCAGCATTCCCCGGGACAGTGTAGCCGGGGCGCCTGGAAACACCATATATTTT.

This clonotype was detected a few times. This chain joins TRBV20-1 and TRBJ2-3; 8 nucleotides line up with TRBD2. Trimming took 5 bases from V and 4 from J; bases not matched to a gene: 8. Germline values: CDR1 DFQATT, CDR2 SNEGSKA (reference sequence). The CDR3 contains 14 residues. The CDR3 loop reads CSAVPGGAPDTQYF. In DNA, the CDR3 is TGCAGTGCTGTGCCCGGGGGGGCCCCAGATACGCAGTATTTT.

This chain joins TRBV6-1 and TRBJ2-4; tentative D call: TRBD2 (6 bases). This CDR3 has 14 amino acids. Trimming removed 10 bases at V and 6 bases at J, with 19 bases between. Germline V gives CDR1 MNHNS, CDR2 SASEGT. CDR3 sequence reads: CATWSRDGRNIQYF. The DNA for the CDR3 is TGTGCCACATGGTCGCGGGATGGGAGAAACATTCAGTACTTC.

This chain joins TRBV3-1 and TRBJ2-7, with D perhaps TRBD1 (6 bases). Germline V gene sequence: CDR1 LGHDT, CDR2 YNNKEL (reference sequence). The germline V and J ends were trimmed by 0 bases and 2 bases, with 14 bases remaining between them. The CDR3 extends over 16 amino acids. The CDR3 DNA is TGTGCCAGCAGCCAAGACCTCCGGGACACCACCTACGAGCAGTACTTC. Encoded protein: CASSQDLRDTTYEQYF.

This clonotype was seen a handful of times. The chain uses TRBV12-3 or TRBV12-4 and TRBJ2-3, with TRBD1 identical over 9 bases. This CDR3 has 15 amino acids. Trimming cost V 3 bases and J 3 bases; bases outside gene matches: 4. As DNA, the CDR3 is TGTGCCAGCAGTTTCGGACAGGGGAAAACAGATACGCAGTATTTT. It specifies CASSFGQGKTDTQYF.

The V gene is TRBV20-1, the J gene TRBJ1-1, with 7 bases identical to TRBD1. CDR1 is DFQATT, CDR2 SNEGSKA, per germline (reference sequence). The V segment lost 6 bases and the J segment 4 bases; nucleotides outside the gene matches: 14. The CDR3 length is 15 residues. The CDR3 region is CSATRDSRSGTEAFF. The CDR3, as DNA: TGCAGTGCAACGAGGGACAGCCGCAGCGGCACTGAAGCTTTCTTT.

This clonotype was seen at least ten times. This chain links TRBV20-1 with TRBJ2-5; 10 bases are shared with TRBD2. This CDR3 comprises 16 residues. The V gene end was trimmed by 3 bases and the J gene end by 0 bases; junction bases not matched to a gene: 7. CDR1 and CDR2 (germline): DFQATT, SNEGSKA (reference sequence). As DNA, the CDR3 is TGCAGTGCTAGCCCTCTACTAGCGGGAAACCAAGAGACCCAGTACTTC. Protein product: CSASPLLAGNQETQYF.